Below are 29 T cell receptor beta chains sequenced from a single sample in a study of T cell changes during pregnancy in multiple sclerosis. Repertoires were generated with immunoSEQ multiplex PCR, while TCRdb's copy carries only in-frame clones and drops some. Of 55,000 to 75,000 clones in the sample, around 92% were seen once. The specimen comprised peripheral blood, sampled after pregnancy. Every receptor here comes from a female donor in good health, enrolled as a control in a pregnancy study.

The J gene is TRBJ1-5, the V gene TRBV4-3; D perhaps matches TRBD1 (6 bases). Trimming removed 2 bases at V and 0 bases at J, with 17 bases between. This CDR3 has 18 amino acids. Germline assignment: CDR1 LGHNA and CDR2 YSLEER. The CDR3 nucleotides read TGCGCCAGCAGCCAAAATGTCACAGGGATATATAGCAATCAGCCCCAGCATTTT. This encodes CASSQNVTGIYSNQPQHF.

This clone came up once. The chain is built from TRBV7-2 and TRBJ1-1; D not certain. This CDR3 spans 13 amino acids. V lost 1 base to trimming and J lost 6 bases, with 9 bases between them. Per the germline V gene, CDR1 is SGHTA and CDR2 is FQGNSA. CDR3 in amino acids: CASSLGLEAEAFF. The CDR3 nucleotides read TGTGCCAGCAGCTTAGGGTTAGAGGCTGAAGCTTTCTTT.

This clone turned up a few times. This rearrangement joins TRBV7-9 to TRBJ2-1; D is perhaps TRBD1 (5 bases). The CDR3 covers 15 residues. CDR1 is SEHNR, CDR2 FQNEAQ, per germline (reference sequence). V lost 5 bases to trimming and J lost 5 bases, with 16 bases between them. In DNA, the CDR3 is TGTGCCAGCAGCAAAGACAGTGTTCGGCACAATGAGCAGTTCTTC. Translating gives CASSKDSVRHNEQFF.

V usage is TRBV7-3 and J usage is TRBJ2-3, with D tentatively TRBD1 (5 bases). The CDR3 covers 13 residues. Per the germline V gene, CDR1 is SGHTA and CDR2 is FQGTGA. Trimming took 6 bases from V and 0 from J, leaving 7 bases between them. The CDR3 DNA follows: TGTGCCAGCAGTAAGGGGAGCACAGATACGCAGTATTTT. It specifies CASSKGSTDTQYF. Full variable domain (outside the CDR3, taken from reference TRBV7-3 and TRBJ2-3): GAGVSQTPSNKVTEKGKYVELRCDPISGHTALYWYRQSLGQGPEFLIYFQGTGAADDSGLPNDRFFAVRPEGSVSTLKIQRTERGDSAVYLCASSKGSTDTQYFGPGTRLTVL.

V usage is TRBV6-5 and J usage is TRBJ1-3; D gene uncertain. This CDR3 region has 16 residues. V was clipped by 0 bases and J by 2 bases, with 11 bases between them. Germline V gene lookup returns CDR1 MNHEY and CDR2 SVGAGI. This chain's CDR3 is CASSYSSQATGNTIYF. Here the CDR3 DNA reads TGTGCCAGCAGTTACTCGAGCCAGGCGACTGGAAACACCATATATTTT.

The CDR3 protein is CASSQASYTQYF. The CDR3 coding sequence is TGTGCCAGCAGCCAAGCTAGCTATACGCAGTATTTT. The chain recombines TRBV4-2 with TRBJ2-3, with TRBD2 as a possible D gene (5 bases). Germline CDR1 is LGHNA and CDR2 is YNFKEQ. The V end lost 1 base, the J end lost 7 bases, and 6 bases lay between the germline ends. The CDR3 sequence is 12 residues long.

J is TRBJ2-3 and V is TRBV5-1; 7 bases map to TRBD2. J was trimmed by 2 bases and V by 0 bases; bases with no gene match: 6. This CDR3 has 16 amino acids. The germline gives CDR1 SGHRS, CDR2 YFSETQ. CDR3 nucleotides: TGCGCCAGCAGCTTGGAGCTAGCGGAATTCACAGATACGCAGTATTTT. Its protein product is CASSLELAEFTDTQYF.

The chain recombines TRBV6-5 with TRBJ2-5; 7 bases fit TRBD1. The CDR3 runs 14 residues. The junction had 6 bases not matched to a gene; V was cut back by 6 bases and J by 2 bases. Germline lookup yields CDR1 MNHEY and CDR2 SVGAGI. CDR3 nucleotides: TGTGCCAGCAGGAGGGACAGCGCTCAAGAGACCCAGTACTTC. Residues: CASRRDSAQETQYF.

This chain connects TRBV4-3 to TRBJ2-2; 15 nucleotides match TRBD2. The CDR3 is 19 amino acids. The germline gives CDR1 LGHNA, CDR2 YSLEER. The junction had 7 bases not matched to a gene; V was cut back by 2 bases and J by 3 bases. As DNA, the CDR3 is TGCGCCAGCAGCCAACTCGGGACTAGCGGGGGGAGAGACACCGGGGAGCTGTTTTTT. Its protein is CASSQLGTSGGRDTGELFF.

The chain carries TRBV28 and TRBJ1-2; 8 bases fit TRBD1. With 3 bases clipped from V and 3 bases from J, the junction kept 6 bases outside the gene matches. The CDR3 length is 15 residues. CDR1 is MDHEN, CDR2 SYDVKM, per germline. The DNA of the CDR3 is TGTGCCAGCAGTTTTGGACAGGGCCGAGACTATGGCTACACCTTC. Translating gives CASSFGQGRDYGYTF.

In its sample, this clone was seen a few times. The rearrangement joins TRBV7-2 to TRBJ1-2, with a tentative D call TRBD1 (6 bases). Germline CDR1 SGHTA, CDR2 FQGNSA. The CDR3 length is 15 residues. V was shortened by 5 bases and J by 2 bases, with 15 bases between the two germline ends. CDR3 sequence reads: CASSHTIQGNYGYTF. The DNA of the CDR3 is TGTGCCAGCAGCCACACCATACAGGGAAACTATGGCTACACCTTC.

This chain joins TRBV25-1 and TRBJ1-1; D uncertain. Looked up from germline, CDR1 is MGHDK and CDR2 is SYGVNS. Trimming removed 7 bases at V and 1 base at J, with 10 bases between. The CDR3 is 13 residues long. As DNA, the CDR3 is TGTGCCAGCAAAGGCCCAGGGAACACTGAAGCTTTCTTT. Protein product: CASKGPGNTEAFF. The entire variable domain, with the rest obtained from reference TRBV25-1 and TRBJ1-1, is as follows: EADIYQTPRYLVIGTGKKITLECSQTMGHDKMYWYQQDPGMELHLIHYSYGVNSTEKGDLSSESTVSRIRTEHFPLTLESARPSHTSQYLCASKGPGNTEAFFGQGTRLTVV.

The CDR3 coding sequence is TGTGCCAGCAATGCAGGCCCAGACGTCCTGACTTTC. Its protein is CASNAGPDVLTF. The chain combines TRBV2 with TRBJ2-6; D uncertain. Looked up from germline, CDR1 is SNHLY and CDR2 is FYNNEI. The CDR3 has 12 residues. Trimming removed 7 bases from V and 11 bases from J, with 12 bases in between.

This sequence joins TRBV5-4 and TRBJ1-1; D is possibly TRBD1 (6 bases). The CDR3 is made up of 13 amino acids. Germline CDR1 reads SGHNT; CDR2 reads YYREEE (reference sequence). Trimming left V 4 bases short and J 4 bases short, with 11 bases between. The CDR3 DNA reads TGTGCCAGCAGCGCACAGGGTAGCACTGAAGCTTTCTTT. Translated, it gives CASSAQGSTEAFF.

Only a few counts were recorded for this clone. The chain is built from TRBV7-9 and TRBJ2-2, with 8 bases that match TRBD1. The CDR3 loop spans 15 amino acids. Per the germline V gene, CDR1 is SEHNR and CDR2 is FQNEAQ (reference sequence). V was clipped by 5 bases and J by 5 bases; unmatched bases: 7. CDR3 region: CASSPRQGRTGELFF. CDR3 nucleotides: TGTGCCAGCAGCCCCCGACAGGGGAGAACCGGGGAGCTGTTTTTT.

The rearrangement joins TRBV15 to TRBJ1-2, with 8 bases that match TRBD1. The CDR3 is 14 residues long. V gave up 5 bases and J gave up 4 bases; unmatched junction bases: 6. The germline gives CDR1 LNHNV, CDR2 YYDKDF (reference sequence). DNA for the CDR3: TGTGCCACCAGCGGGCTAGGACAGGGCTATGGCTACACCTTC. Its protein is CATSGLGQGYGYTF.

A remark on this clone: The junction differs from germline at one of its ends, possibly a read error. The V call is TRBV30, the J call TRBJ2-7, with TRBD1 matching 8 bases. The CDR3 totals 13 residues. CDR1 and CDR2 (germline): GTSNPN, SVGIG (reference sequence). CDR3 amino acids: CAWSLGQGSRPVF. For the CDR3, the DNA is TGTGCCTGGAGTCTCGGACAGGGAAGCCGGCCGGTCTTC.

This chain connects TRBV5-1 to TRBJ1-3; weak D call: TRBD1 (6 bases). The V end was cut by 4 bases, the J end by 5 bases, with 22 bases between. Per germline, CDR1 SGHRS and CDR2 YFSETQ. The CDR3 length is 17 residues. The CDR3 DNA is TGCGCCAGCAGCCGGAGTTCTCAGGGGACCGGGAGAAACACCATATATTTT. The encoded protein is CASSRSSQGTGRNTIYF. The full variable domain, its missing parts supplied by reference TRBV5-1 and TRBJ1-3, is KAGVTQTPRYLIKTRGQQVTLSCSPISGHRSVSWYQQTPGQGLQFLFEYFSETQRNKGNFPGRFSGRQFSNSRSEMNVSTLELGDSALYLCASSRSSQGTGRNTIYFGEGSWLTVV.

The J gene is TRBJ2-5, the V gene TRBV5-4, with 12 nucleotides matching TRBD2. The V and J ends lost 4 bases and 5 bases, in that order; junction bases with no gene match: 6. The CDR3 runs to 15 residues. The germline V gene has CDR1 SGHNT and CDR2 YYREEE (reference sequence). In DNA, the CDR3 is TGTGCCAGCAGCCGAAGGACTAGCGGGGAGGAGACCCAGTACTTC. Translation gives CASSRRTSGEETQYF.

The chain joins TRBV11-2 to TRBJ1-2, with TRBD1 identical over 7 bases. V lost 5 bases to trimming and J lost 5 bases; unmatched junction nucleotides: 14. CDR1 is SGHAT and CDR2 is FQNNGV in the germline V gene. The CDR3 length is 16 residues. In nucleotides, the CDR3 is TGTGCCAGCAGCCCGGTGCGAGGGGGCTTTGGGTATGGCTACACCTTC. It yields the protein CASSPVRGGFGYGYTF.

The chain recombines TRBV5-6 with TRBJ1-1; a possible D gene is TRBD1 (5 bases). The CDR3 is made up of 14 amino acids. Trimming removed 4 bases at V and 1 base at J, with 11 bases between. Germline loops: CDR1 SGHDT, CDR2 YYEEEE. Written as DNA, the CDR3 is TGTGCCAGCAGCCCCACTACAGGGAACACTGAAGCTTTCTTT. Protein: CASSPTTGNTEAFF.

The V gene is TRBV27, the J gene TRBJ2-2, with 10 bases aligning to TRBD1. The CDR3 contains 17 residues. The ends lost 3 bases at V and 4 bases at J; junction bases unmatched: 8. Looked up from germline, CDR1 is MNHEY and CDR2 is SMNVEV (reference sequence). CDR3 bases: TGTGCCAGCAGTTTTCTCCTGGGACAGGGGATCACCGGGGAGCTGTTTTTT. It translates to CASSFLLGQGITGELFF.

The chain links TRBV7-7 to TRBJ2-1, with D unresolved. With 2 bases removed from V and 2 bases from J, the gap between germline ends came to 10 bases. The CDR3 covers 15 residues. From germline, CDR1 is SSHAT and CDR2 FNYEAQ (reference sequence). CDR3 DNA sequence: TGTGCCAGCAGCTTAACTCCCGGAGCCTACAATGAGCAGTTCTTC. Residues: CASSLTPGAYNEQFF.

The chain recombines TRBV7-9 with TRBJ2-1, with a tentative D call TRBD1 (6 bases). V dropped 4 bases and J dropped 8 bases, with 18 bases sitting between them. Per germline, CDR1 SEHNR and CDR2 FQNEAQ (reference sequence). The CDR3 runs to 15 residues. The chain's CDR3 is CASSYREGYRDEQFF. The CDR3 DNA is TGTGCCAGCAGCTACAGGGAAGGGTATCGAGATGAGCAGTTCTTC.

The chain recombines TRBV9 with TRBJ2-1; TRBD2 aligns across 13 bases. The V and J ends lost 5 bases and 4 bases, in that order; junction bases with no gene match: 6. This CDR3 is 16 amino acids long. Germline values: CDR1 SGDLS, CDR2 YYNGEE. Here the CDR3 reads CASRRGLAGVYNEQFF. The CDR3 DNA reads TGTGCCAGCAGACGAGGACTAGCGGGGGTTTACAATGAGCAGTTCTTC.

V is TRBV27 and J is TRBJ1-2; D uncertain. CDR3 length: 17 residues. Germline V lookup: CDR1 MNHEY, CDR2 SMNVEV (reference sequence). Trimming pared 3 bases from V and 5 bases from J, leaving 22 bases between. CDR3 loop: CASSLESGLGGLYGYTF. The CDR3, as DNA: TGTGCCAGCAGTTTGGAGTCAGGACTAGGAGGCTTGTATGGCTACACCTTC.

V gene TRBV5-4 combines with J gene TRBJ2-3, with D perhaps matching TRBD1 (6 bases). The CDR3 is 15 residues long. V was clipped by 1 base and J by 5 bases, with 14 bases between them. CDR1 is SGHNT and CDR2 is YYREEE in the germline V gene (reference sequence). The CDR3 bases are TGTGCCAGCAGCTTGCAGGGACACGAGGGAGATACGCAGTATTTT. It translates to CASSLQGHEGDTQYF.

This clone was picked up one time. V and J are TRBV14 and TRBJ2-1; tentatively, D is TRBD2 (6 bases). Looked up from germline, CDR1 is SGHDN and CDR2 is FVKESK. Trimming stripped 5 bases from V and 4 bases from J, with 12 bases between. The CDR3 is made up of 14 amino acids. The CDR3 nucleotides read TGTGCCAGCAGCGGTCTAGCGCAGTACAATGAGCAGTTCTTC. Residues: CASSGLAQYNEQFF.

The rearrangement joins TRBV9 to TRBJ1-3; D remains unclear. Germline CDR1 and CDR2: SGDLS and YYNGEE. The CDR3 spans 17 residues. Trimming took off 4 bases at V and 0 bases at J, with 17 bases between the two ends. The CDR3 reads CASSPKYGESSGNTIYF. The DNA for the CDR3 is TGTGCCAGCAGCCCCAAGTATGGGGAGTCCTCTGGAAACACCATATATTTT.